These 27 T cell receptor beta chains share one sample of origin, sequenced in a study of blood T cell repertoires in COVID-19. The repertoire was sequenced with immunoSEQ multiplex PCR; TCRdb's copy has only in-frame clones and lacks some. There are about 100,000 clones in the sample; approximately 86% occur only once, and roughly 4.6% lies in the top ten. Sequencing was done on a sample of peripheral blood. These receptors were obtained from a human donor in a cohort sampled during active COVID-19.

This clone was seen a few times. The chain combines TRBV28 with TRBJ1-5, with 8 bases fitting TRBD1. The V gene end was trimmed by 6 bases and the J gene end by 6 bases; junction bases not matched to a gene: 10. The CDR3 is made up of 15 amino acids. Germline values: CDR1 MDHEN, CDR2 SYDVKM. The CDR3 reads CASRPNDRGFQPQHF. CDR3 nucleotides: TGTGCCAGCAGGCCTAATGACAGGGGATTTCAGCCCCAGCATTTT.

This chain joins TRBV2 and TRBJ2-1, with 7 bases fitting TRBD2. The germline CDR1 and CDR2 sequences are SNHLY and FYNNEI. This CDR3 spans 15 amino acids. V was pared by 5 bases and J by 7 bases, with 11 bases of the junction left unmatched. The CDR3 is CASSPGRVGGNEQFF. In DNA, the CDR3 is TGTGCCAGCAGTCCGGGGAGGGTAGGTGGAAATGAGCAGTTCTTC.

The rearrangement links TRBV7-2 to TRBJ2-3; 10 bases align to TRBD2. V lost 5 bases, J lost 0 bases, and 11 bases stayed unmatched. Germline V lookup: CDR1 SGHTA, CDR2 FQGNSA. The length of the CDR3 is 18 residues. CDR3 nucleotide sequence: TGTGCCAGCAGCGGGCGGGGGGGACTAGCGTCTAGCACAGATACGCAGTATTTT. This translates into CASSGRGGLASSTDTQYF.

Only a few counts were recorded for this clone. The chain uses TRBV30 and TRBJ2-1; TRBD2 matches 14 bases. Germline CDR1 GTSNPN, CDR2 SVGIG (reference sequence). Trimming removed 3 bases from V and 3 bases from J; junction bases left unmatched: 13. CDR3 length equals 19 residues. The CDR3 DNA is TGTGCCTGGAGGGACACTGGGACTAGCGGGAGAGGCGTCTACAATGAGCAGTTCTTC. It is translated as CAWRDTGTSGRGVYNEQFF.

The chain combines TRBV5-1 with TRBJ2-3; D not resolved. This CDR3 contains 13 residues. V gave up 4 bases and J gave up 2 bases, with 8 bases separating them. Germline V lookup: CDR1 SGHRS, CDR2 YFSETQ. The DNA for the CDR3 is TGCGCCAGCAGCCTAAGTCTCACAGATACGCAGTATTTT. It specifies CASSLSLTDTQYF.

The chain couples TRBV19 to TRBJ2-7, with TRBD1 matching over 8 bases. The CDR3 sequence is 14 residues long. J was trimmed by 4 bases and V by 3 bases; bases with no gene match: 5. Germline lookup yields CDR1 LNHDA and CDR2 SQIVND (reference sequence). CDR3 nucleotide sequence: TGTGCCAGTAGTATCGACAGGGGAGGTTACGAGCAGTACTTC. This translates into CASSIDRGGYEQYF.

The chain couples TRBV18 to TRBJ2-1, with 9 bases aligning to TRBD1. After removal of 4 bases from V and 0 bases from J, the junction contained 1 base not matched to a gene. CDR1 KGHSH and CDR2 LQKENI come from the germline V gene. The CDR3 runs to 15 residues. The CDR3 is CASSLGQGSYNEQFF. As DNA, the CDR3 is TGTGCCAGCTCACTGGGACAGGGCTCCTACAATGAGCAGTTCTTC.

This clone has only one observation. The V call is TRBV5-4, the J call TRBJ2-2; 9 positions match TRBD1. CDR3 size: 15 residues. With V trimmed by 4 bases and J by 5 bases, 6 bases remained unmatched. CDR1 is SGHNT and CDR2 is YYREEE in the germline V gene (reference sequence). The CDR3 is CASSPTGGDTGELFF. CDR3 DNA: TGTGCCAGCAGCCCAACAGGGGGCGATACCGGGGAGCTGTTTTTT.

The gene calls are TRBV28 and TRBJ2-3, with 10 positions matching TRBD1. The CDR3 has 21 amino acids. Trimming took 5 bases from V and 5 from J; bases not matched to a gene: 25. The germline V gene has CDR1 MDHEN and CDR2 SYDVKM. CDR3 sequence: CASSTPKVVTRTGGVGDTQYF. CDR3 DNA sequence: TGTGCCAGCAGTACCCCTAAGGTGGTCACCCGGACAGGGGGTGTCGGAGATACGCAGTATTTT.

The genes are TRBV7-2 and TRBJ2-7; TRBD1 might be the D (6 bases). Trimming left V 1 base short and J 5 bases short, with 12 bases between. Germline values: CDR1 SGHTA, CDR2 FQGNSA. There are 14 residues in the CDR3. The CDR3 nucleotides are TGTGCCAGCAGCTTAGTCGACAGGTCGGACGAGCAGTACTTC. It encodes CASSLVDRSDEQYF.

This chain connects TRBV10-3 to TRBJ2-3; a weak D match, TRBD2 (5 bases). CDR1 and CDR2 (germline): ENHRY, SYGVKD. V was trimmed by 0 bases and J by 4 bases, leaving 5 bases between them. This CDR3 is 13 amino acids long. In nucleotides, the CDR3 is TGTGCCATCAGTGAGTCGGAGGCAGATACGCAGTATTTT. Translation: CAISESEADTQYF.

The J gene is TRBJ2-7, the V gene TRBV13, with TRBD1 as a possible D gene (5 bases). Germline loops: CDR1 PRHDT, CDR2 FYEKMQ (reference sequence). V was trimmed by 6 bases and J by 6 bases, leaving 21 bases between them. There are 15 residues in the CDR3. The CDR3 loop is CASRDNGAKWGEQYF. The CDR3 DNA sequence: TGTGCCAGCAGAGACAATGGGGCGAAGTGGGGCGAGCAGTACTTC.

The rearrangement links TRBV9 to TRBJ2-7, with 7 bases matching TRBD1. The CDR3 spans 15 residues. The germline gives CDR1 SGDLS, CDR2 YYNGEE. V lost 3 bases to trimming and J lost 2 bases; unmatched junction nucleotides: 8. The CDR3 DNA reads as TGTGCCAGCAGCGAGGGGGACAGTTTTGCCTACGAGCAGTACTTC. Protein product: CASSEGDSFAYEQYF. The complete variable domain, with remaining parts taken from reference TRBV9 and TRBJ2-7, reads DSGVTQTPKHLITATGQRVTLRCSPRSGDLSVYWYQQSLDQGLQFLIQYYNGEERAKGNILERFSAQQFPDLHSELNLSSLELGDSALYFCASSEGDSFAYEQYFGPGTRLTVT.

The genes are TRBV4-2 and TRBJ2-1, with 9 positions matching TRBD2. With 0 bases clipped from V and 6 bases from J, the junction kept 9 bases outside the gene matches. There are 17 residues in the CDR3. Germline V gene sequence: CDR1 LGHNA, CDR2 YNFKEQ. CDR3 in amino acids: CASSQDMSGRYGNEQFF. DNA for the CDR3: TGTGCCAGCAGCCAAGATATGAGCGGGAGGTATGGCAATGAGCAGTTCTTC.

This clone was observed a single time. V is TRBV13 and J is TRBJ2-1; 14 bases agree with TRBD2. The CDR3 has 15 residues. The germline CDR1 and CDR2 sequences are PRHDT and FYEKMQ (reference sequence). The J segment lost 10 bases and the V segment lost 4 bases, leaving 6 bases of the junction unmatched. CDR3: CASSSGLAGVEEQFF. In DNA, the CDR3 is TGTGCCAGCAGCTCGGGACTAGCGGGAGTGGAAGAGCAGTTCTTC.

This clone was seen only a few times. The chain combines TRBV29-1 with TRBJ2-4; D is possibly TRBD1 (6 bases). Germline CDR1 reads SQVTM; CDR2 reads ANQGSEA. Deletions cut 3 bases from V and 5 bases from J, with 11 bases between. The CDR3 spans 13 residues. The CDR3 region has the DNA TGCAGCGTTGAGGGGGCCCCCCAAAACATTCAGTACTTC. As protein: CSVEGAPQNIQYF.

V usage is TRBV6-5 and J usage is TRBJ2-7; tentative D call: TRBD1 (5 bases). Germline V gives CDR1 MNHEY, CDR2 SVGAGI. This CDR3 spans 15 amino acids. Deletions cut 5 bases from V and 2 bases from J, with 16 bases between. The CDR3 reads CASSIKRTSTYEQYF. In DNA form, the CDR3 reads TGTGCCAGCAGTATTAAGAGGACATCGACCTACGAGCAGTACTTC.

The rearrangement links TRBV6-1 to TRBJ2-1; tentative D call: TRBD2 (5 bases). Germline loops: CDR1 MNHNS, CDR2 SASEGT. The CDR3 extends over 13 amino acids. The ends were cut back, 3 bases at V and 12 bases at J, with 15 bases in the middle. The CDR3 loop is CASSDRGRIRQFF. CDR3 in DNA: TGTGCCAGCAGTGATCGAGGGCGAATTAGGCAGTTCTTC.

V and J are TRBV18 and TRBJ2-1; 10 bases align to TRBD2. Germline V gives CDR1 KGHSH, CDR2 LQKENI. The CDR3 consists of 17 residues. The junction had 9 bases not matched to a gene; V was cut back by 3 bases and J by 4 bases. The chain's CDR3 is CASSPPSVAGGYNEQFF. For the CDR3, the DNA is TGTGCCAGCTCACCCCCGTCGGTAGCGGGAGGATACAATGAGCAGTTCTTC. The whole variable domain, filled in from reference TRBV18 and TRBJ2-1, reads NAGVMQNPRHLVRRRGQEARLRCSPMKGHSHVYWYRQLPEEGLKFMVYLQKENIIDESGMPKERFSAEFPKEGPSILRIQQVVRGDSAAYFCASSPPSVAGGYNEQFFGPGTRLTVL.

Only one count was recorded for this clone. CDR3 in DNA: TGTGCCAGCAGCCCGGGGGTGGACCCAGGGCAGTTCTTC. Its translation is CASSPGVDPGQFF. V and J are TRBV11-2 and TRBJ2-1; possibly TRBD2 for D (6 bases). Trimming stripped 5 bases from V and 12 bases from J, with 17 bases between. From germline, CDR1 is SGHAT and CDR2 FQNNGV. The CDR3 is made up of 13 amino acids.

This clone appeared once. This chain connects TRBV24-1 to TRBJ2-1; 7 bases are shared with TRBD1. The CDR3 runs to 16 residues. Looked up from germline, CDR1 is KGHDR and CDR2 is SFDVKD. Trimming took 4 bases from V and 5 from J; bases not matched to a gene: 10. The CDR3 bases are TGTGCCACCAGTGACATACAGGGGCCCGATAACAATGAGCAGTTCTTC. Amino acids: CATSDIQGPDNNEQFF.

The table lists this clone with a count of one. This chain uses TRBV20-1 with TRBJ2-7; TRBD2 matches 8 bases. Germline CDR1 DFQATT, CDR2 SNEGSKA (reference sequence). After removal of 7 bases from V and 5 bases from J, the junction contained 4 bases not matched to a gene. The CDR3 runs 11 residues. The CDR3 sequence: CSGGLVNEQYF. CDR3 nucleotides: TGCAGTGGGGGACTAGTAAACGAGCAGTACTTC.

J is TRBJ2-5 and V is TRBV5-4, with 9 positions matching TRBD1. The CDR3 totals 15 residues. Germline V gene lookup returns CDR1 SGHNT and CDR2 YYREEE (reference sequence). V lost 2 bases to trimming and J lost 5 bases; unmatched junction nucleotides: 7. The CDR3: CASSFTGGGEETQYF. DNA of the CDR3: TGTGCCAGCAGCTTTACAGGGGGCGGAGAGGAGACCCAGTACTTC.

The chain has TRBV6-5 and TRBJ2-3, with 11 bases matching TRBD2. In germline, CDR1 is MNHEY, CDR2 SVGAGI. The V gene end was trimmed by 7 bases and the J gene end by 5 bases; junction bases not matched to a gene: 8. The CDR3 is 15 residues long. In DNA, the CDR3 is TGTGCCAGCACCCTGACTAGCGGGACGATAGATACGCAGTATTTT. This encodes CASTLTSGTIDTQYF.

The chain combines TRBV24-1 with TRBJ2-1, with D tentatively TRBD2 (5 bases). The CDR3 spans 14 residues. Germline values: CDR1 KGHDR, CDR2 SFDVKD. V was clipped by 7 bases and J by 3 bases, with 12 bases between them. CDR3 residues: CATSRVGDYNEQFF. DNA of the CDR3: TGTGCCACCAGCCGCGTGGGAGACTACAATGAGCAGTTCTTC.

J is TRBJ1-1 and V is TRBV28, with 8 bases fitting TRBD1. J was trimmed by 0 bases and V by 2 bases; bases with no gene match: 11. Germline values: CDR1 MDHEN, CDR2 SYDVKM. CDR3 length: 18 residues. The CDR3 nucleotides are TGTGCCAGCAGTTTACTGAGTTGGACAGGGAGAATGAACACTGAAGCTTTCTTT. It translates to CASSLLSWTGRMNTEAFF.

The chain is built from TRBV24-1 and TRBJ2-5, with 8 bases matching TRBD2. Trimming removed 0 bases from V and 10 bases from J; junction bases left unmatched: 9. Germline CDR1 and CDR2: KGHDR and SFDVKD. The CDR3 loop spans 15 amino acids. CDR3: CATSDLPSGRSDQYF. The CDR3 DNA is TGTGCCACCAGTGATTTGCCTAGCGGGCGCAGTGACCAGTACTTC.